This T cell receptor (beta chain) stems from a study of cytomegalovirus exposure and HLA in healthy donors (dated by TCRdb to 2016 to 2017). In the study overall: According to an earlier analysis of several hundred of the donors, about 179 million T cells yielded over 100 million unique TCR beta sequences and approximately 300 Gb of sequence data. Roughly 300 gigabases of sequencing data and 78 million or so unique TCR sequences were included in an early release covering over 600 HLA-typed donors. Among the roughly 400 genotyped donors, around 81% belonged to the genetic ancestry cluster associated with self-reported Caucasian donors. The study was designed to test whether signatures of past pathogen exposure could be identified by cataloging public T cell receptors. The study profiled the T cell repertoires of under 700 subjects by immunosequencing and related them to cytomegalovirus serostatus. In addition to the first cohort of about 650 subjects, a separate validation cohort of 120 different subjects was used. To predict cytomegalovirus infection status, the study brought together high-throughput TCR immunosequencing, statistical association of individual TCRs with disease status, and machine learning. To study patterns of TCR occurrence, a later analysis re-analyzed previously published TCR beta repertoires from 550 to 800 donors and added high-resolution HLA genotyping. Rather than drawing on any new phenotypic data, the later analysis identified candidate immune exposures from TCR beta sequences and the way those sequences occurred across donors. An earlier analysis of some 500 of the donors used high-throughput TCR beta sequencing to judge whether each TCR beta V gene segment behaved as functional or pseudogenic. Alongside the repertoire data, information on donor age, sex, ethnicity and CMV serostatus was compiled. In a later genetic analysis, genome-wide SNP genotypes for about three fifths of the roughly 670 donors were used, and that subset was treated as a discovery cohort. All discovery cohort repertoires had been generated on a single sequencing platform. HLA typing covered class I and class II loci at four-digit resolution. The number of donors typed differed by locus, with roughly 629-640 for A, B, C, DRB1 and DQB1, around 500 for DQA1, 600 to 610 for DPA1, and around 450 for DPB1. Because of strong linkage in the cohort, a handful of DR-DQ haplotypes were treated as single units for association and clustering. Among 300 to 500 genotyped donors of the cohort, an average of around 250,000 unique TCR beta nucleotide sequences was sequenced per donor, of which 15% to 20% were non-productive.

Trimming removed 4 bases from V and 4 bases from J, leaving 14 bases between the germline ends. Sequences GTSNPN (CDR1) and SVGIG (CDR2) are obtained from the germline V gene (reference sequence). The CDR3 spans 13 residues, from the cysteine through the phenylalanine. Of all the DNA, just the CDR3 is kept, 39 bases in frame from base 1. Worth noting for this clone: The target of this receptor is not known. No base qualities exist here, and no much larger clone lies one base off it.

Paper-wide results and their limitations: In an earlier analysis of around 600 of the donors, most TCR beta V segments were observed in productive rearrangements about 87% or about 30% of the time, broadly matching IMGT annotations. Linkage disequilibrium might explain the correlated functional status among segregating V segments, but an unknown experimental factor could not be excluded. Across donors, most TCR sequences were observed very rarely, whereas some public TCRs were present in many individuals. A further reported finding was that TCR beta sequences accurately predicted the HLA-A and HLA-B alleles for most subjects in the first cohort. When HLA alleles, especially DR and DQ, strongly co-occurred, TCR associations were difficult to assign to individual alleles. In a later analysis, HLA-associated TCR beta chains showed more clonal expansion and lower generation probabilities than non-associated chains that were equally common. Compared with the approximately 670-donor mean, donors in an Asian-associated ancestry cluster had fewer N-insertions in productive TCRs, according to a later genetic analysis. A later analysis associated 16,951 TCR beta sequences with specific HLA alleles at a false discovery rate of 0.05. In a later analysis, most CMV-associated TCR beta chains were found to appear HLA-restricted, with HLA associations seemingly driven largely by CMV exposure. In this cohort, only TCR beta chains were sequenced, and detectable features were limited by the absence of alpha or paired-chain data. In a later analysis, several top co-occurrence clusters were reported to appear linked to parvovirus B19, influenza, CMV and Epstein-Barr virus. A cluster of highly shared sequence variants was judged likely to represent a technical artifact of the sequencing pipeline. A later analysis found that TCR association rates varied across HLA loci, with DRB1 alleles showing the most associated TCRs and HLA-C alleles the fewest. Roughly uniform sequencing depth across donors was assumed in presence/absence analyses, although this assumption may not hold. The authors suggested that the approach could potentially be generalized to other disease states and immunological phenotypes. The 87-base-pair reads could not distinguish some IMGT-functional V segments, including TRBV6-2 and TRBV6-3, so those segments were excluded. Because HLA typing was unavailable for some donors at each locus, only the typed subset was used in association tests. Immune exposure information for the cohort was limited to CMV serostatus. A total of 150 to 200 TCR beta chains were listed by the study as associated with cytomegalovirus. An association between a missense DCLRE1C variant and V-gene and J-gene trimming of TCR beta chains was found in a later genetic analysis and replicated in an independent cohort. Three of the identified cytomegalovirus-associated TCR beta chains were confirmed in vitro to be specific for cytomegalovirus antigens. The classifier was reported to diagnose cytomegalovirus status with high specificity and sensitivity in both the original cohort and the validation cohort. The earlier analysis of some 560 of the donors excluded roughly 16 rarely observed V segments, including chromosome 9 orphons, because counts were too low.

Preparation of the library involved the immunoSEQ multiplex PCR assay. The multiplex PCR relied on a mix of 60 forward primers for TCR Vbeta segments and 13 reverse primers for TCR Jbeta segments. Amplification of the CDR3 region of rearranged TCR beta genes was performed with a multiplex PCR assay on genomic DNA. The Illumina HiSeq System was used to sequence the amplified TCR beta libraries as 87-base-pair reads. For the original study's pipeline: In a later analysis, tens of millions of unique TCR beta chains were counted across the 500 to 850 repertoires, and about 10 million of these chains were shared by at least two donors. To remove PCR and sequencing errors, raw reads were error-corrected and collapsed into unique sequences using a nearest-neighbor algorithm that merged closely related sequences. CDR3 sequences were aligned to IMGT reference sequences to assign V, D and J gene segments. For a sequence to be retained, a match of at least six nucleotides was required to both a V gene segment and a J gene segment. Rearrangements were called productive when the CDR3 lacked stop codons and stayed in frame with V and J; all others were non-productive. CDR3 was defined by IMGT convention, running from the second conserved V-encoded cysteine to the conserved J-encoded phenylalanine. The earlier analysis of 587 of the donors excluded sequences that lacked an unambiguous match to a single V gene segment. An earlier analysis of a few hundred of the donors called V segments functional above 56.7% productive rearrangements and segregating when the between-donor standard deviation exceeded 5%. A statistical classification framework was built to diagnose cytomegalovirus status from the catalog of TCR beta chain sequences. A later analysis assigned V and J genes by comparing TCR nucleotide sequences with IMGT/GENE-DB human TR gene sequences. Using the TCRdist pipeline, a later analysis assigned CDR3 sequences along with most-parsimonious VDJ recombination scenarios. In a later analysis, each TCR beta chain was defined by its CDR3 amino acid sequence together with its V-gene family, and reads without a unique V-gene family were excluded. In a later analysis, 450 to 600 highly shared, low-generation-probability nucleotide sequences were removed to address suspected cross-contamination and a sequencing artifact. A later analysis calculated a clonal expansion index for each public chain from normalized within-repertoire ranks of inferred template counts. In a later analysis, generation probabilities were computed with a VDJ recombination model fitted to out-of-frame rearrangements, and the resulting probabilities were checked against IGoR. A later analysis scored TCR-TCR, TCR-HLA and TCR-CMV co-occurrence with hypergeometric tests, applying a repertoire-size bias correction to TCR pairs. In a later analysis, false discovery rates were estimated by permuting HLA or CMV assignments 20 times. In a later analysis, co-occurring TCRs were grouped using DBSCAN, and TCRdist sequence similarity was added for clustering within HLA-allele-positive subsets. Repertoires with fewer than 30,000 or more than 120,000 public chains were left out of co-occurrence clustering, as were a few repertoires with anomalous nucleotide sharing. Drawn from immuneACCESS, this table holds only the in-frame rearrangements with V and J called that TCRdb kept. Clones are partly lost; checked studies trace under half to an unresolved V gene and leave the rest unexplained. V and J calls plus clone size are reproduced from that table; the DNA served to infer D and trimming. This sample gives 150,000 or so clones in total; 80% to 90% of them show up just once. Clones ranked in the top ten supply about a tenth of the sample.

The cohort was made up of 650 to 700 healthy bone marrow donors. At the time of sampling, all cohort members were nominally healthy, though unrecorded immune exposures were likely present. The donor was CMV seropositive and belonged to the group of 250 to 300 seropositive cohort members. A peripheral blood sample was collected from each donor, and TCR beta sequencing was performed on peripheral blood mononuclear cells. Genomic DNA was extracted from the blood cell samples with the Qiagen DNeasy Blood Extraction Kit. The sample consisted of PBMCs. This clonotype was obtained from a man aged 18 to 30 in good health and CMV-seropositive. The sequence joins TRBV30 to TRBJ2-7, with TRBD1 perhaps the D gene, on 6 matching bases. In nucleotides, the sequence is TGTGCCTGGAATCGAGGGGGTCTATACGAGCAGTACTTC. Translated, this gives CAWNRGGLYEQYF.